The sequence of this T cell receptor (beta chain) was determined in a study of blood T cell repertoires in COVID-19. For the study at large: The United States, Italy and Spain provided the acute and convalescent COVID-19 samples.

The CDR3 covers 14 residues. CDR1 is KGHSH, CDR2 LQKENI, per germline. The ends were cut back, 3 bases at V and 7 bases at J, with 13 bases in the middle. Sequencing was performed with immunoSEQ multiplex PCR; in TCRdb, only in-frame clones are kept and a portion is missing. Of over 25,000 clones listed, around 89% are singletons. The rearrangement uses TRBV18 and TRBJ1-5; the D gene is possibly TRBD1 (6 bases). The sequenced sample consisted of peripheral blood. This sequence originates from a man in his 60s with acute or convalescent COVID-19. CDR3 loop: CASSPGRGDQPQHF. The CDR3 DNA is TGTGCCAGCTCACCTGGCAGGGGAGACCAGCCCCAGCATTTT.